This T cell receptor beta chain originates from a study of cytomegalovirus exposure and HLA in healthy donors. About the research overall: Most donors, about 82% of approximately 400 genotyped, fell in the Caucasian-associated ancestry cluster. Whole-study findings and limits: Per a later analysis, about 15,000 TCR beta sequences showed association with HLA alleles at 0.05 false discovery rate.

The PCR contained 60 Vbeta and 13 Jbeta primers. The table came from immunoSEQ multiplex PCR; TCRdb's copy has only in-frame clones and leaves some out. In the table there are some 120,000 clones, roughly two thirds of which are singletons. The sample holds a few counts of this clone. Its antigen remains unidentified. The sequence was obtained from a man younger than 45 in good health and CMV-seropositive. Sequences were obtained from PBMCs.

The CDR3 DNA reads TGTGCCAGCACCAAGGAGCAAAGACCCCAGCATTTT. It specifies CASTKEQRPQHF. This sequence joins TRBV28 and TRBJ1-5; D remains ambiguous. This CDR3 comprises 12 residues. CDR1 and CDR2 from the germline V gene are MDHEN and SYDVKM. V was pared by 7 bases and J by 10 bases, with 14 bases between.